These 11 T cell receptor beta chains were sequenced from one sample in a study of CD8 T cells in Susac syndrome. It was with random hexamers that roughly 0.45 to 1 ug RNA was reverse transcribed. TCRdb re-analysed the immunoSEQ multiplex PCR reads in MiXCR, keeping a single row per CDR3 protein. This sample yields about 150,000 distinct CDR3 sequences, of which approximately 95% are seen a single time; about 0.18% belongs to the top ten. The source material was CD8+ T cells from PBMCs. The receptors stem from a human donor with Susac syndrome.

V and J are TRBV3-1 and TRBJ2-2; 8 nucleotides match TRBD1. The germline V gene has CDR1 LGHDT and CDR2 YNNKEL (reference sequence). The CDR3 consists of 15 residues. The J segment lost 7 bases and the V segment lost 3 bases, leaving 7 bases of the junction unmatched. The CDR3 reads CASSQETGDDGELFF. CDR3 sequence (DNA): TGTGCCAGCAGCCAGGAGACAGGGGACGACGGGGAGCTGTTTTTT.

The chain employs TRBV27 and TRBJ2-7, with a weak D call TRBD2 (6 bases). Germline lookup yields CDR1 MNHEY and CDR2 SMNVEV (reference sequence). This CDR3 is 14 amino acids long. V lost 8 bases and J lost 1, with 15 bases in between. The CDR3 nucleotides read TGTGCCAGCGGCACGGGTCGGGGGTCCTACGAGCAGTACTTC. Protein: CASGTGRGSYEQYF.

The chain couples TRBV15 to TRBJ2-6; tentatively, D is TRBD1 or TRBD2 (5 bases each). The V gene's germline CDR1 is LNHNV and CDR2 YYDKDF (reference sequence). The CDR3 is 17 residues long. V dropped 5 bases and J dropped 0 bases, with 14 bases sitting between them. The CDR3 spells CATSGRDPSSGANVLTF. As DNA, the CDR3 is TGTGCCACCAGCGGCCGGGACCCTTCCTCTGGGGCCAACGTCCTGACTTTC.

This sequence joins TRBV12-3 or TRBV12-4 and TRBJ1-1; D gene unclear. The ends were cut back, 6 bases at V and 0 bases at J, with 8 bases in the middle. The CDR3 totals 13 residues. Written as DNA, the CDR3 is TGTGCCAGCAGCCCCCTCATGAACACTGAAGCTTTCTTT. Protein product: CASSPLMNTEAFF.

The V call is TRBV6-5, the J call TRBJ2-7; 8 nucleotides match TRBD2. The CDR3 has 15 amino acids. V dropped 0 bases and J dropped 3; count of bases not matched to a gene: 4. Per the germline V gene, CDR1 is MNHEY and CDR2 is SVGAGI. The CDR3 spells CASSYSTAGDYEQYF. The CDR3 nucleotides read TGTGCCAGCAGTTACTCAACAGCGGGAGACTACGAGCAGTACTTC.

The CDR3 reads CASSDGLAPDTQYF. The CDR3 nucleotides are TGTGCCAGCTCCGACGGACTAGCCCCAGATACGCAGTATTTT. The J gene is TRBJ2-3, the V gene TRBV7-3; 8 bases map to TRBD2. Germline V gene lookup returns CDR1 SGHTA and CDR2 FQGTGA. This CDR3 is 14 amino acids long. Unmatched junction bases numbered 8, after V lost 8 bases and J lost 4 bases.

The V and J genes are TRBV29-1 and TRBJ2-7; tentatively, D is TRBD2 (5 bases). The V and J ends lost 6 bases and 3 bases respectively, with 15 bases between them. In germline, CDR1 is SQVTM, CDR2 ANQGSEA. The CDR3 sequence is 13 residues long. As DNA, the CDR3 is TGCAGCGTCCGCCGGTTCGGGAACTACGAGCAGTACTTC. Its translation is CSVRRFGNYEQYF.

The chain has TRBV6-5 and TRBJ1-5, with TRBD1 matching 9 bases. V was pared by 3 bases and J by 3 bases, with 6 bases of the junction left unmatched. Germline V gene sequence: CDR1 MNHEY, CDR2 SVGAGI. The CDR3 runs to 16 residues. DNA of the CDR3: TGTGCCAGCAGTTATCCGGGACAGGGCCTCAATCAGCCCCAGCATTTT. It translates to CASSYPGQGLNQPQHF.

The CDR3 nucleotides read TGTGCCAGCAGTCCCAACCCGACAGGGACAAATGAAAAACTGTTTTTT. This translates into CASSPNPTGTNEKLFF. The gene calls are TRBV27 and TRBJ1-4, with 7 bases matching TRBD1. V shed 5 bases and J 5 bases; nucleotides not matched to a gene: 11. Germline-derived CDR1 and CDR2 are MNHEY and SMNVEV (reference sequence). The CDR3 contains 16 residues.

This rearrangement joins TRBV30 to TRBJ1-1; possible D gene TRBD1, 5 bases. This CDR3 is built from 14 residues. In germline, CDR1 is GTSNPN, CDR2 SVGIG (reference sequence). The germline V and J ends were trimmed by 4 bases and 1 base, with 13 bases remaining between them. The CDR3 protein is CAWTLGQGNTEAFF. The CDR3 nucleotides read TGTGCCTGGACCCTGGGGCAGGGGAACACTGAAGCTTTCTTT.

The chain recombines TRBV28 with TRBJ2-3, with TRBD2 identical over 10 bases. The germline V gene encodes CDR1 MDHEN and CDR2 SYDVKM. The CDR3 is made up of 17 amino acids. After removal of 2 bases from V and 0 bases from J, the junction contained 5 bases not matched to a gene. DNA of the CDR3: TGTGCCAGCAGTTTAACCAGCGGGAGGGCTAGCACAGATACGCAGTATTTT. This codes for CASSLTSGRASTDTQYF.